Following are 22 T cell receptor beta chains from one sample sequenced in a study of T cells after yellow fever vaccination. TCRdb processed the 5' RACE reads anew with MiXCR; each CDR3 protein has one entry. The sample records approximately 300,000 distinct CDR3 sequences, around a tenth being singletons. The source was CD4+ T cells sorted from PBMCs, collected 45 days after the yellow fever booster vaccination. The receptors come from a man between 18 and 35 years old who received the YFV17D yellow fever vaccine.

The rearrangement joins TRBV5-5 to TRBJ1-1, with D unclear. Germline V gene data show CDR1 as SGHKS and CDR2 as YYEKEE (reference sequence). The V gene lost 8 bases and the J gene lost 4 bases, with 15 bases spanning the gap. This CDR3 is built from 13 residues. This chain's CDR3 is CARKTHYSTEAFF. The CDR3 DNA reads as TGTGCCAGGAAGACTCATTACAGCACTGAAGCTTTCTTT.

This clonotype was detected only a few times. CDR3 DNA sequence: TGTGCCAGCAGCAGGGACAGGGGGCTGAAGACCCAGTACTTC. Its protein product is CASSRDRGLKTQYF. The chain uses TRBV5-6 and TRBJ2-5; TRBD1 matches 12 bases. The CDR3 is 14 residues long. V was pared by 4 bases and J by 6 bases, with 4 bases of the junction left unmatched. CDR1 is SGHDT and CDR2 is YYEEEE in the germline V gene.

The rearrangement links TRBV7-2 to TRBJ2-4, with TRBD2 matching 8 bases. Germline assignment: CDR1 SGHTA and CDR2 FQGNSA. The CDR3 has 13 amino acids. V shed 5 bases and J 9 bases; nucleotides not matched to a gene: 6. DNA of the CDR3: TGTGCCAGCAGCCCCGGGGGGGGGGTCATTCAGTACTTC. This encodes CASSPGGGVIQYF. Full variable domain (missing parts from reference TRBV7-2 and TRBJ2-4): GAGVSQSPSNKVTEKGKDVELRCDPISGHTALYWYRQSLGQGLEFLIYFQGNSAPDKSGLPSDRFSAERTGGSVSTLTIQRTQQEDSAVYLCASSPGGGVIQYFGAGTRLSVL.

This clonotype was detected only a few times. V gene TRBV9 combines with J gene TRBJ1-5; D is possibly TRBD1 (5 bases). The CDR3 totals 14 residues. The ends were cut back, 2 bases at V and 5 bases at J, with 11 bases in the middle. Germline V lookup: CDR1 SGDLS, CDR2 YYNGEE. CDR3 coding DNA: TGTGCCAGCAGCGTCCAGGGTGGTCATCAGCCCCAGCATTTT. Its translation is CASSVQGGHQPQHF.

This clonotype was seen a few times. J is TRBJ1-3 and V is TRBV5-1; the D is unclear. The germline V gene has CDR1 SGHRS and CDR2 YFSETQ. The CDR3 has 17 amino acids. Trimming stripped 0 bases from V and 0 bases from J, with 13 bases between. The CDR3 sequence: CASSLGRTGNSGNTIYF. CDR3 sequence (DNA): TGCGCCAGCAGCTTGGGTAGGACGGGGAACTCTGGAAACACCATATATTTT.

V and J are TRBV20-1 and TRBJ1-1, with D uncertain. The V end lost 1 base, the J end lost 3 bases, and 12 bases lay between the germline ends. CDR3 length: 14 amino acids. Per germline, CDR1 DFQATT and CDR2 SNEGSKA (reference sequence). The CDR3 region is CSARGPGGYTEAFF. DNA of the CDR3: TGCAGTGCTAGAGGGCCTGGTGGTTACACTGAAGCTTTCTTT.

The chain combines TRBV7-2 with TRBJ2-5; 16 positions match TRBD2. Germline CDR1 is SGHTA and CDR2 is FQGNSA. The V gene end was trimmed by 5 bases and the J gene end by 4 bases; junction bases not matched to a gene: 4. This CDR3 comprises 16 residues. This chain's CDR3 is CASSQGTSGGAETQYF. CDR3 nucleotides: TGTGCCAGCAGCCAAGGGACTAGCGGGGGGGCAGAGACCCAGTACTTC.

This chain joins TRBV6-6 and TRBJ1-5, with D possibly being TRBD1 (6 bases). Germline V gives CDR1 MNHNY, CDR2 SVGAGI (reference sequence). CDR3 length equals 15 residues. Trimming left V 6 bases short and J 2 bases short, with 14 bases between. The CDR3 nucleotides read TGTGCCAGCAGCCCCAGGGGCTCAGGCAATCAGCCCCAGCATTTT. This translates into CASSPRGSGNQPQHF.

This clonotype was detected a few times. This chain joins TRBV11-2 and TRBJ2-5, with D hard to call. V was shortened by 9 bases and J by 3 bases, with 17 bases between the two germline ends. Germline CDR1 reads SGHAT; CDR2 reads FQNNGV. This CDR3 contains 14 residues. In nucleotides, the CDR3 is TGTGCCAGTGGGCCTGTGACAAGGGAAGAGACCCAGTACTTC. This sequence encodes CASGPVTREETQYF.

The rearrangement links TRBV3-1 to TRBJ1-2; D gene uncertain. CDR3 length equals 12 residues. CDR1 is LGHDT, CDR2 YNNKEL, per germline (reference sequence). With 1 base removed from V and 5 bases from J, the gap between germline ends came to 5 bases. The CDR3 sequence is CASSQGTYGYTF. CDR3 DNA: TGTGCCAGCAGCCAAGGCACTTATGGCTACACCTTC.

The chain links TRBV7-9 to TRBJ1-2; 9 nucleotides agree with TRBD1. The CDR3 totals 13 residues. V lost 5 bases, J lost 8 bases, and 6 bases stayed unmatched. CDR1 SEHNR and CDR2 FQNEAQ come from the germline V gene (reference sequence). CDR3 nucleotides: TGTGCCAGCAGCGCAGACAGGGGGATAGGCTACACCTTC. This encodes CASSADRGIGYTF.

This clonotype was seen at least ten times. The CDR3 sequence: CASSSPRTGVETQYF. CDR3 coding DNA: TGTGCCAGCAGCTCCCCGCGGACAGGGGTGGAGACCCAGTACTTC. The chain is built from TRBV11-2 and TRBJ2-5; TRBD1 aligns across 9 bases. V lost 4 bases, J lost 5 bases, and 8 bases stayed unmatched. The CDR3 covers 15 residues. Germline CDR1 and CDR2: SGHAT and FQNNGV.

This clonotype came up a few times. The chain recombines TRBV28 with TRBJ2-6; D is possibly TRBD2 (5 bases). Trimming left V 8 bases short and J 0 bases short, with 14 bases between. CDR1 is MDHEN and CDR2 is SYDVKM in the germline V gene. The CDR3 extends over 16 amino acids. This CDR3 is CASSFYGNSGANVLTF. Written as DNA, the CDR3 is TGTGCCAGCTCCTTTTACGGGAACTCTGGGGCCAACGTCCTGACTTTC.

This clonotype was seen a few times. This CDR3 reads CASSRPDRARGGYTF. The CDR3 region has the DNA TGTGCCAGCAGCCGTCCGGACAGGGCCAGAGGTGGCTACACCTTC. This chain joins TRBV6-2 or TRBV6-3 and TRBJ1-2; 8 bases are a match to TRBD1. V lost 6 bases and J lost 7; bases outside the gene matches: 13. The germline CDR1 and CDR2 sequences are MNHEY and SVGEGT. The CDR3 loop spans 15 amino acids.

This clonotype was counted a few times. CDR3 amino acids: CASTQEIQNTEAFF. Written as DNA, the CDR3 is TGCGCCAGCACTCAAGAAATACAGAACACTGAAGCTTTCTTT. This chain links TRBV4-1 with TRBJ1-1; no reliable D call. The CDR3 is made up of 14 amino acids. Germline loops: CDR1 MGHRA, CDR2 YSYEKL. V dropped 7 bases and J dropped 1 base, with 13 bases sitting between them.

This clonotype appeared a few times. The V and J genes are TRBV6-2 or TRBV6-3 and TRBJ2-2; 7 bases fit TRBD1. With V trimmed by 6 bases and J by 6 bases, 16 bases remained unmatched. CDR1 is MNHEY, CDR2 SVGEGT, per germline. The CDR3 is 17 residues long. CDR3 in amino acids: CASSLEGARRTSGELFF. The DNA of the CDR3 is TGTGCCAGCAGCCTCGAGGGGGCCAGACGAACATCCGGGGAGCTGTTTTTT.

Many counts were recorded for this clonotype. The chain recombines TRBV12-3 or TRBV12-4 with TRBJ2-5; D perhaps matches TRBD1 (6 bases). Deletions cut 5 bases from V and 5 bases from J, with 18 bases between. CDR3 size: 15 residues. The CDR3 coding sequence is TGTGCCAGCAGTAGAACAGGGTTCGCCGAGGAGACCCAGTACTTC. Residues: CASSRTGFAEETQYF.

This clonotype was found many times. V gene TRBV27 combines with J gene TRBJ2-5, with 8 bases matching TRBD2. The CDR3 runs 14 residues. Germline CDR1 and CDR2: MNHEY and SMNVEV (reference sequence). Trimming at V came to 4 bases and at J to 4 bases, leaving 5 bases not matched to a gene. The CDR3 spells CASSSPGLGETQYF. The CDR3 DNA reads TGTGCCAGCAGTTCCCCGGGACTAGGAGAGACCCAGTACTTC.

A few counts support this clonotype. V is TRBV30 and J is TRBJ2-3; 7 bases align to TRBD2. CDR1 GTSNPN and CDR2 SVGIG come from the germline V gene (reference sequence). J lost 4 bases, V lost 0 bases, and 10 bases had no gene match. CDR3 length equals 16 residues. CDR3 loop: CAWSVQPAGRSDTQYF. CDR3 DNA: TGTGCCTGGAGTGTACAGCCAGCGGGGAGGTCAGATACGCAGTATTTT.

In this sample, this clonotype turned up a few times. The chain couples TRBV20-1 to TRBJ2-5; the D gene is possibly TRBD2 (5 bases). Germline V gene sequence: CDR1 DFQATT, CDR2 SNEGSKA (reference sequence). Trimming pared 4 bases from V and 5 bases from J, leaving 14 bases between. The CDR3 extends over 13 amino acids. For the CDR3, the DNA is TGCAGTGCTATCGGGGAGAAGGCGGAGACCCAGTACTTC. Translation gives CSAIGEKAETQYF.

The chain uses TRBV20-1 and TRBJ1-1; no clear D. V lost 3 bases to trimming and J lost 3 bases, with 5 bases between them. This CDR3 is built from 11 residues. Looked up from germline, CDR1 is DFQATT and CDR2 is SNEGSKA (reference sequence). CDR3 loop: CSASGDTEAFF. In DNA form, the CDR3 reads TGCAGTGCTAGTGGTGACACTGAAGCTTTCTTT.

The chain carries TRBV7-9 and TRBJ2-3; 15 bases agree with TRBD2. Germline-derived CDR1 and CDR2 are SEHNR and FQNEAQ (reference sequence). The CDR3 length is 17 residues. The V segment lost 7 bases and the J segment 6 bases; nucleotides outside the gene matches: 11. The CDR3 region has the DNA TGTGCCAGCACCGGACTAGCGGGGGGGCTGTTTAAGGATACGCAGTATTTT. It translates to CASTGLAGGLFKDTQYF.